Following are 2 T cell receptor beta chains from one sample sequenced in a study of CD8 T cells in ankylosing spondylitis. MiXCR was run by TCRdb on the 5' RACE reads, yielding one entry per CDR3 protein. This table holds hundreds of thousands of distinct CDR3 sequences, approximately 8.4% found once. The source material was blood, either unsorted or a sorted T cell fraction (not recorded which). Receptor source: a female donor with ankylosing spondylitis or in good health (not recorded which).

In this sample, this clonotype turned up many times. The chain carries TRBV14 and TRBJ2-5; D ambiguous. V was clipped by 3 bases and J by 0 bases, with 11 bases between them. Per germline, CDR1 SGHDN and CDR2 FVKESK. CDR3 length equals 15 residues. CDR3 coding DNA: TGTGCCAGCAGCCACGGCTCCTCGTACCAAGAGACCCAGTACTTC. This codes for CASSHGSSYQETQYF.

The sample holds many counts of this clonotype. The V call is TRBV24-1, the J call TRBJ2-5; D perhaps matches TRBD1 (6 bases). The CDR3 is made up of 16 amino acids. Germline-derived CDR1 and CDR2 are KGHDR and SFDVKD. The germline V and J ends were trimmed by 0 bases and 5 bases, with 15 bases remaining between them. Here the CDR3 DNA reads TGTGCCACCAGTGATTTGGGCAGGGGATTTGAGGAGACCCAGTACTTC. This gives the protein CATSDLGRGFEETQYF.